The subject of this entry is one TCR beta chain. Its antigen is currently not known. No much larger clone exists at a distance of one base, and base qualities are not known. The CDR3 spans 14 residues, from the cysteine through the phenylalanine. Only the CDR3 region is kept as DNA, spanning 42 bases read in frame from base 1. From a lookup of the germline V gene, CDR1 and CDR2 are KGHSH and LQKENI. V and J lose 4 bases and 3 bases, and a span of 13 bases separates them. Repertoires were sampled repeatedly over the course of chemoradiotherapy so that clonal expansion in the tumor microenvironment could be followed. Libraries were prepared through the immunoSEQ multiplex PCR assay. This immuneACCESS table, as held by TCRdb, lists in-frame sequences with V and J called but not all clones. Of the missing ones, under half trace to an unresolved V gene in checked studies; the others have no known cause. This sample holds 15,000 or so clones; about 73% were observed only once. The top ten hold 7% to 9% of the sample.

The data originate from a study of chemoradiotherapy in HPV16-positive cancers (dated by TCRdb to 2021 to 2024). About the study as a whole: Candidate HPV-specific T-cell clones and common TCR motifs were defined by functional T-cell assays performed on cells from a couple of HPV16-positive patients. The study asked whether T-cell immunity against the HPV oncoproteins E6 and E7 changes during chemoradiotherapy and whether it affects survival. TCR repertoires from around 80 patients with HPV-related cancers were then used to track the candidate HPV-specific TCRs and motifs.

Study-wide findings and limitations: The functional definition of HPV-specific T cells came from only a couple of HPV16-positive patients, and the survival association was reported for HPV16-positive patients. Expansion of candidate HPV-specific clones and E7-related TCR motifs was observed in the tumor microenvironment during treatment, whereas no such expansion was observed for non-HPV-specific T cells. In HPV16-positive patients, expansion of HPV-responsive T cells during chemoradiotherapy was associated with improved recurrence-free survival.

The origin of this receptor is a human donor with HPV-associated anogenital cancer. Rearrangement joined TRBV18 to TRBJ2-7; the D segment could be TRBD1, given 6 matching bases. Here the sequenced sample was tumor tissue, taken from a patient who underwent chemoradiotherapy. The CDR3 in this case is CASSQTGLGYEQYF. The DNA sequence is given as TGTGCCAGCTCACAAACAGGGTTGGGCTACGAGCAGTACTTC.